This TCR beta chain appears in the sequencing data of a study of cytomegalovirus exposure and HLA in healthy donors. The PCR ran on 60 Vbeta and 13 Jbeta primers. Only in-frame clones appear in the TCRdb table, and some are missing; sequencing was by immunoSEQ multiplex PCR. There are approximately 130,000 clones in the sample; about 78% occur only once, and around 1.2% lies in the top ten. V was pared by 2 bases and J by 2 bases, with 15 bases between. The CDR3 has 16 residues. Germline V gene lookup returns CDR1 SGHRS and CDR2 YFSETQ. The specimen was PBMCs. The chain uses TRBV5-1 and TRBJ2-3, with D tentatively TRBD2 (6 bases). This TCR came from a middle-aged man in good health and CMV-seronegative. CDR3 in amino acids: CASSFRREPTTDTQYF. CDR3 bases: TGCGCCAGCAGCTTCAGGCGGGAACCAACCACAGATACGCAGTATTTT.